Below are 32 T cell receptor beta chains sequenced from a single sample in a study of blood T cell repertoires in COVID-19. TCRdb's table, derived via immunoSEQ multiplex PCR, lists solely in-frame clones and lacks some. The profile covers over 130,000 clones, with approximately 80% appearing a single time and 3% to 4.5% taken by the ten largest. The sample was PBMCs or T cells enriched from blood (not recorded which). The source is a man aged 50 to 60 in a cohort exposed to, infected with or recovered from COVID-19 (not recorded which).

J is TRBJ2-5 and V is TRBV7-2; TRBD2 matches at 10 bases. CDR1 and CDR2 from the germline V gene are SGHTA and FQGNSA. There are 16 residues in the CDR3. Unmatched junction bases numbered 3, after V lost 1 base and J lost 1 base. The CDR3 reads CASSLVSGGPQETQYF. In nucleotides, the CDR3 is TGTGCCAGCAGCTTAGTTAGCGGGGGGCCCCAAGAGACCCAGTACTTC.

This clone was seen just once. The CDR3 reads CASRFSPSSGSRSDTQYF. DNA of the CDR3: TGTGCCAGCAGGTTTAGTCCCTCTAGCGGGAGTAGGTCAGATACGCAGTATTTT. The chain combines TRBV7-9 with TRBJ2-3, with 10 nucleotides matching TRBD2. The CDR3 is made up of 18 amino acids. In germline, CDR1 is SEHNR, CDR2 FQNEAQ (reference sequence). V dropped 6 bases and J dropped 4; count of bases not matched to a gene: 16.

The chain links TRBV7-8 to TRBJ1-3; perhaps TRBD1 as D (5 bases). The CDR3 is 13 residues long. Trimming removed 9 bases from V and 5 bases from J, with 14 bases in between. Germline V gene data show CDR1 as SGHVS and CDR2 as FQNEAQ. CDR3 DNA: TGTGCCAGACGGGGGACTGATCGAAACACCATATATTTT. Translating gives CARRGTDRNTIYF.

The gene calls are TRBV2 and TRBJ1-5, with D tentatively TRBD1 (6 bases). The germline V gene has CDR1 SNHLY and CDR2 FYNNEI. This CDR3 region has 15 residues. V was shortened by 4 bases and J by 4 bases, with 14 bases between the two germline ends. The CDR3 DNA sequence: TGTGCCAGCAGTGTCGAACAGGGTCCAAATCAGCCCCAGCATTTT. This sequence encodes CASSVEQGPNQPQHF.

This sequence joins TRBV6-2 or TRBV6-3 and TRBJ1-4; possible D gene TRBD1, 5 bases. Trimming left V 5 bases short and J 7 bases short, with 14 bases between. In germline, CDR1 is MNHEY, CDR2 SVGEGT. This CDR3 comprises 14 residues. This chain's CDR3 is CASSPPGQFEKLFF. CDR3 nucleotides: TGTGCCAGCAGTCCCCCCGGACAATTTGAAAAACTGTTTTTT.

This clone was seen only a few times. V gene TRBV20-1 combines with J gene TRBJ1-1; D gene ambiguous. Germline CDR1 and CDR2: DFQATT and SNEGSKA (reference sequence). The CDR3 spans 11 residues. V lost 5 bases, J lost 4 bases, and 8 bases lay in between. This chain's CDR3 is CSAPDFTEAFF. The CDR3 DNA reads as TGCAGTGCTCCGGACTTCACTGAAGCTTTCTTT.

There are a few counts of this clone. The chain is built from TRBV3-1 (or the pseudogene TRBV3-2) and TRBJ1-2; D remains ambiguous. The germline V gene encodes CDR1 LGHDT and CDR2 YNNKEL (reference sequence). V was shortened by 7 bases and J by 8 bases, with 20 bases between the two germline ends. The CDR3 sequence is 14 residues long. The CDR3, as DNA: TGTGCCAGCACCCCGGCGGTGGAATCTCAGGGCTACACCTTC. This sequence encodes CASTPAVESQGYTF.

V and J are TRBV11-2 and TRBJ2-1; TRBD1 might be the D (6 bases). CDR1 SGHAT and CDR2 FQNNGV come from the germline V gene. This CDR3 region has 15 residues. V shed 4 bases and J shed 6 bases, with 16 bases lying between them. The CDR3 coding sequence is TGTGCCAGCAGCTACGGGACATCCCGGGGCAATGAGCAGTTCTTC. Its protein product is CASSYGTSRGNEQFF.

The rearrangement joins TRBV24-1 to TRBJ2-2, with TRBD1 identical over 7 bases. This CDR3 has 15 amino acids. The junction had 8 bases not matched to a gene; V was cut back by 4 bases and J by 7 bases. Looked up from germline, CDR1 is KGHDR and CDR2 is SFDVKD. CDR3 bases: TGTGCCACCAGTGACCCCCGGGACAGCCGCGGGGAGCTGTTTTTT. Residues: CATSDPRDSRGELFF.

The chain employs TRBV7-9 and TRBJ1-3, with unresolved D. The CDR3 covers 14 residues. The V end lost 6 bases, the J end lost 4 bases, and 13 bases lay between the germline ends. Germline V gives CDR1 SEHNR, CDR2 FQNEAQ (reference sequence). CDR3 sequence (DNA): TGTGCCAGCAGGCTGTGGGAGTCCGGAAACACCATATATTTT. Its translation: CASRLWESGNTIYF.

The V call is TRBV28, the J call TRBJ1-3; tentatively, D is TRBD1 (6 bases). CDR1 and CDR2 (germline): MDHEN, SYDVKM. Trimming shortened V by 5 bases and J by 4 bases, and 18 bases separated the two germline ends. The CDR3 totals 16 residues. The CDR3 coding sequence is TGTGCCAGCAGTCACATCACAGGGTCACGGGGAAACACCATATATTTT. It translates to CASSHITGSRGNTIYF.

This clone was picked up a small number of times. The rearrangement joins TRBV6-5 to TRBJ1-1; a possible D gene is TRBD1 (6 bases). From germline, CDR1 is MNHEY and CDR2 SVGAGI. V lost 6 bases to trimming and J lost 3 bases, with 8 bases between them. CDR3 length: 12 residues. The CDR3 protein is CASSDRYTEAFF. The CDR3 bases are TGTGCCAGCAGCGACAGGTACACTGAAGCTTTCTTT.

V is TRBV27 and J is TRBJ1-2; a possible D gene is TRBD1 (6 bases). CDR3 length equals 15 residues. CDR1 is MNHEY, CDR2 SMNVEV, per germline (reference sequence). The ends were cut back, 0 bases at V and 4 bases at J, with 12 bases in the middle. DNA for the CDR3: TGTGCCAGCAGTTTATCACAGACAGGCTCCTATGGCTACACCTTC. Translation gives CASSLSQTGSYGYTF.

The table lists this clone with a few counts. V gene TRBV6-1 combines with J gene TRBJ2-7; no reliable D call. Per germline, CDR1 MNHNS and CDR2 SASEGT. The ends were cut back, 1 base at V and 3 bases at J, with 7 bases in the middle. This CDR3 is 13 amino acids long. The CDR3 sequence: CASSEGHFYEQYF. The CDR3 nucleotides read TGTGCCAGCAGTGAAGGACACTTCTACGAGCAGTACTTC.

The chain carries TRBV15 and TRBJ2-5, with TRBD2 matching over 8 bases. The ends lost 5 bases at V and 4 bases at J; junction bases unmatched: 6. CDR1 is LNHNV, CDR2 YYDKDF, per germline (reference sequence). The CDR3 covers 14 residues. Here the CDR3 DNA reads TGTGCCACCAGCGCGGGGGGAGTGCGAGAGACCCAGTACTTC. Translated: CATSAGGVRETQYF.

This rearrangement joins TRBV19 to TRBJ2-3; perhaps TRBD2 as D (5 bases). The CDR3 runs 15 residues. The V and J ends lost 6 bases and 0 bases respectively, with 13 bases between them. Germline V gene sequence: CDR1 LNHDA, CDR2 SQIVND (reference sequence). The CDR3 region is CASRHLAASTDTQYF. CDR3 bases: TGTGCCAGTAGACACCTAGCAGCTAGCACAGATACGCAGTATTTT.

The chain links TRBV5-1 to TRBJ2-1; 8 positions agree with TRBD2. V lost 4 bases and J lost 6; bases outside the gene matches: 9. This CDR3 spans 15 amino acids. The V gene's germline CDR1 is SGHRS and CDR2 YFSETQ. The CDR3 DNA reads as TGCGCCAGCAGCGTTACGGGACTAGGAATCAATGAGCAGTTCTTC. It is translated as CASSVTGLGINEQFF.

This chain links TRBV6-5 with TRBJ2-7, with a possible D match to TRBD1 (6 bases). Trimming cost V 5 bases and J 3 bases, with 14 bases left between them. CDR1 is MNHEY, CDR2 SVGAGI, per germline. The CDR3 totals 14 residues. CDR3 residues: CASSPDRTRYEQYF. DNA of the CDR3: TGTGCCAGCAGTCCCGACAGGACCCGCTACGAGCAGTACTTC.

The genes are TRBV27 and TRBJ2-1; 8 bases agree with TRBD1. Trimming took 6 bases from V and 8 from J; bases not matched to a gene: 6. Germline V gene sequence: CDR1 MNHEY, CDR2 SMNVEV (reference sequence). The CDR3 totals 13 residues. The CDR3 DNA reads TGTGCCAGCAGCTGGACAGGGAGGCATGAGCAGTTCTTC. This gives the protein CASSWTGRHEQFF.

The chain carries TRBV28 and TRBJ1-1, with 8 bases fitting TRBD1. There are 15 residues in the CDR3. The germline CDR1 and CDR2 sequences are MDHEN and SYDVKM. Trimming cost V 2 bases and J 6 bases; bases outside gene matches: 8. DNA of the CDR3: TGTGCCAGCAGTTTACCAACAGGGGGGGGACCTGAAGCTTTCTTT. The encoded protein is CASSLPTGGGPEAFF.

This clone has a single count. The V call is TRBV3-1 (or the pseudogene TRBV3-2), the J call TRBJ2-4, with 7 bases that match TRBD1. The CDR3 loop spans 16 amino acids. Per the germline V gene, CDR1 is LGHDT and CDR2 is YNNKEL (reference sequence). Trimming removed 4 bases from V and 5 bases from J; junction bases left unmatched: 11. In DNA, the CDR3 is TGTGCCAGCAGCCTACACAGGGGCCTCAAGGAAAACATTCAGTACTTC. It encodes CASSLHRGLKENIQYF.

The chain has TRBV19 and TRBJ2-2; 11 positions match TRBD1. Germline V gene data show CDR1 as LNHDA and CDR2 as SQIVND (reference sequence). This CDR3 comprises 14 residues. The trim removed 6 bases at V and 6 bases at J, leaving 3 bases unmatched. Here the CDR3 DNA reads TGTGCCAGTAGACCGGGACAGGGGGCCGGGGAGCTGTTTTTT. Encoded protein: CASRPGQGAGELFF.

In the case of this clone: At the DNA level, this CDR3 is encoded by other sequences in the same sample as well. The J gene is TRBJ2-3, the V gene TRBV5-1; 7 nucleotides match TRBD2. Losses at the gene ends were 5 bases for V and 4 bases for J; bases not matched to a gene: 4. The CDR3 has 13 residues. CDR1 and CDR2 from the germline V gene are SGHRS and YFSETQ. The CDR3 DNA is TGCGCCAGCAGTTGGACTAGAGCAGATACGCAGTATTTT. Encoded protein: CASSWTRADTQYF.

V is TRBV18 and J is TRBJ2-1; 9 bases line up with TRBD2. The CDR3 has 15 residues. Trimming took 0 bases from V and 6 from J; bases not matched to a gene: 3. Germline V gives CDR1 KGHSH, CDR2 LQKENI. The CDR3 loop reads CASSPPSGSANEQFF. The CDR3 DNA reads TGTGCCAGCTCACCACCTAGCGGGAGTGCCAATGAGCAGTTCTTC.

The CDR3 nucleotides are TGTGCCAGCAGTGAAGGGTCAGGGTCCAATCAGCCCCAGCATTTT. Protein sequence: CASSEGSGSNQPQHF. The V and J genes are TRBV2 and TRBJ1-5, with D maybe TRBD1 (5 bases). The germline V gene has CDR1 SNHLY and CDR2 FYNNEI. This CDR3 contains 15 residues. Trimming shortened V by 1 base and J by 3 bases, and 10 bases separated the two germline ends.

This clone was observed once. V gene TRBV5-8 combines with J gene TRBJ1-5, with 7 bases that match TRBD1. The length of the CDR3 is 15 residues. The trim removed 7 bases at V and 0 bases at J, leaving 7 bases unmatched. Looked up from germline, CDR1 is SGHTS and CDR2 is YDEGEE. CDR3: CASLNRGYSNQPQHF. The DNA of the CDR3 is TGTGCCAGCCTAAACAGGGGTTATAGCAATCAGCCCCAGCATTTT.

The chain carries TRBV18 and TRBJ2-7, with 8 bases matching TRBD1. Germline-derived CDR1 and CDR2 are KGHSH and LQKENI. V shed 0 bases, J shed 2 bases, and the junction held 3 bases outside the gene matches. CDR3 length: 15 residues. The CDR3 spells CASSPPGTGAYEQYF. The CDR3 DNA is TGTGCCAGCTCACCACCCGGGACAGGAGCCTACGAGCAGTACTTC.

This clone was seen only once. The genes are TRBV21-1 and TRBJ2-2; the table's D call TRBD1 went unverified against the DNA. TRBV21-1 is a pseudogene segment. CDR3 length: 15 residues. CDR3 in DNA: TGTGCCAGCAGCAAAGGACAGGTCGGGACCGGGGAGCTGTTTTTT. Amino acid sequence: CASSKGQVGTGELFF.

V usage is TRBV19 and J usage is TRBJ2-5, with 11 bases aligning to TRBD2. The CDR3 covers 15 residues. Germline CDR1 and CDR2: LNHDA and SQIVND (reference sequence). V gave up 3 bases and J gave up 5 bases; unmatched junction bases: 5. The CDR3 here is CASSISGRASETQYF. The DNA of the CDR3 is TGTGCCAGTAGTATTAGCGGGAGGGCCTCTGAGACCCAGTACTTC.

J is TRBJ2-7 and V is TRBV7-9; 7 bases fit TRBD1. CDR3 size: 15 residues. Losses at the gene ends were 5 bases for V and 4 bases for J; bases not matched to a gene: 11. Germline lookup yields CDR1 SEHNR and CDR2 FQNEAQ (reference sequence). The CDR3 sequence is CASSPRQGSIYEQYF. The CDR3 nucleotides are TGTGCCAGCAGCCCCCGACAGGGATCGATTTACGAGCAGTACTTC.

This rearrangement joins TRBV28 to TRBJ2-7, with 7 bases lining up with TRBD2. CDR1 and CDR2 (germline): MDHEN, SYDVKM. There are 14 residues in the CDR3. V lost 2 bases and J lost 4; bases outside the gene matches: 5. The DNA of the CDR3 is TGTGCCAGCAGTTTAAAGGCTAGCGGTTACGAGCAGTACTTC. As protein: CASSLKASGYEQYF.

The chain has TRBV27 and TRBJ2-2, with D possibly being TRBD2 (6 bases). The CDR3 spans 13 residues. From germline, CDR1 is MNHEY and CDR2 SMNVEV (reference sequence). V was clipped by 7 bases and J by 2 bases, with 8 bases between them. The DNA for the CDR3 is TGTGCCAGCATGGACTACAACACCGGGGAGCTGTTTTTT. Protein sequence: CASMDYNTGELFF.